Listed here are 29 T cell receptor beta chains from one sample, sequenced in a study of blood T cells in healthy people across ages. Combining a sample-barcoded 5' primer with a J-beta primer mix, a second PCR ran for roughly 7 to 11 cycles. TCRdb re-called the 5' RACE reads with MiXCR, one entry per CDR3 protein. The table includes 1 million or so distinct CDR3 sequences, under 30% detected once. These data also formed part of another study, on T cells of mothers and their children.

Material: blood. These receptors all come from a girl aged 2 to 9 in good health.

With respect to this clonotype: One end of the junction is discordant with germline, which a read error may explain. This rearrangement joins TRBV27 to TRBJ2-2, with D possibly TRBD1 on 6 matching bases. Per germline, CDR1 MNHEY and CDR2 SMNVEV (reference sequence). This CDR3 region has 12 residues. The CDR3 DNA is TGTGCCTGCAGGACAGAGAAGGGGGAGCTGTTTTTT. This codes for CACRTEKGELFF.

This clonotype was detected only a few times. The rearrangement joins TRBV2 to TRBJ2-7; D remains unclear. Trimming removed 8 bases from V and 5 bases from J, with 10 bases in between. The CDR3 sequence is 11 residues long. Germline CDR1 reads SNHLY; CDR2 reads FYNNEI. DNA for the CDR3: TGTGCCAGCTCTATTTTCAACGAGCAGTACTTC. It codes for CASSIFNEQYF.

This clonotype was counted many times. A read error may account for a junction end that differs from germline. The rearrangement links TRBV6-5 to TRBJ2-5, with 7 bases fitting TRBD1. Germline lookup yields CDR1 MNHEY and CDR2 SVGAGI. This CDR3 region has 13 residues. Written as DNA, the CDR3 is TGTGCCAGTAGTTCGGACAGGCAAGAGACCCAGTACTTC. It codes for CASSSDRQETQYF.

This clonotype was counted between two and nine times. The chain combines TRBV6-1 with TRBJ1-4; D gene ambiguous. The CDR3 contains 15 residues. Germline V lookup: CDR1 MNHNS, CDR2 SASEGT. Trimming left V 2 bases short and J 6 bases short, with 13 bases between. CDR3 region: CASSEMRVLDEKLFF. CDR3 DNA: TGTGCCAGCAGTGAAATGAGGGTGCTAGATGAAAAACTGTTTTTT.

This clonotype came up a few times. This chain uses TRBV12-3 or TRBV12-4 with TRBJ2-7; the D is unclear. V lost 3 bases and J 2 bases, leaving 11 bases between the germline ends. The CDR3 runs to 14 residues. Here the CDR3 DNA reads TGTGCCAGCAGTTTGTTCGGTGATCCCTACGAGCAGTACTTC. It encodes CASSLFGDPYEQYF.

This clonotype was seen only a few times. Sequence at one end of the junction differs from germline and may be a read error. The rearrangement joins TRBV6-2 or TRBV6-3 to TRBJ2-5; D remains unclear. The CDR3 runs to 12 residues. The germline CDR1 and CDR2 sequences are MNHEY and SVGEGT. As DNA, the CDR3 is TGTGCCAGCAGTTCCCTGAAAGAGGCCCAGTACTTC. Its translation: CASSSLKEAQYF.

This clonotype was seen a handful of times. The V call is TRBV4-1, the J call TRBJ1-1; D uncertain. Trimming removed 8 bases at V and 1 base at J, with 14 bases between. CDR3 length: 14 amino acids. Germline V gene lookup returns CDR1 MGHRA and CDR2 YSYEKL. CDR3: CASDRTDKNTEAFF. DNA for the CDR3: TGCGCCAGCGATAGAACAGATAAGAACACTGAAGCTTTCTTT.

In its sample, this clonotype was seen a few times. V usage is TRBV7-9 and J usage is TRBJ2-5, with D uncertain. Trimming removed 2 bases from V and 5 bases from J, with 6 bases in between. The germline gives CDR1 SEHNR, CDR2 FQNEAQ (reference sequence). The CDR3 runs to 12 residues. The DNA for the CDR3 is TGTGCCAGCAGCTTAAATGTGGAGACCCAGTACTTC. This sequence encodes CASSLNVETQYF.

This chain uses TRBV7-8 with TRBJ2-5, with D perhaps matching TRBD2 (7 bases). Between the trimmed V and J ends, which lost 5 bases and 3 bases, there was a span of 16 bases. CDR1 is SGHVS and CDR2 is FQNEAQ in the germline V gene. The CDR3 totals 15 residues. The CDR3 coding sequence is TGTGCCAGCAGCCTGAATTTAGGGGGGGAAGAGACCCAGTACTTC. Amino acid sequence: CASSLNLGGEETQYF.

The gene calls are TRBV4-3 and TRBJ2-2, with 7 bases fitting TRBD1. CDR1 LGHNA and CDR2 YSLEER come from the germline V gene. The trim removed 0 bases at V and 3 bases at J, leaving 13 bases unmatched. There are 19 residues in the CDR3. DNA for the CDR3: TGCGCCAGCAGCCAAGAGACGGGGACAGATGCTTCGGACACCGGGGAGCTGTTTTTT. This translates into CASSQETGTDASDTGELFF.

This clonotype has a handful of counts. This chain uses TRBV4-2 with TRBJ2-1; 10 nucleotides agree with TRBD2. V was pared by 4 bases and J by 6 bases, with 9 bases of the junction left unmatched. Germline loops: CDR1 LGHNA, CDR2 YNFKEQ. The CDR3 is 16 residues long. CDR3 in amino acids: CASSPTLAGVGNEQFF. The CDR3 DNA reads as TGTGCCAGCAGCCCCACCCTAGCGGGGGTCGGCAATGAGCAGTTCTTC.

This chain uses TRBV5-8 with TRBJ2-3; 7 nucleotides align to TRBD2. Germline CDR1 SGHTS, CDR2 YDEGEE. The J segment lost 5 bases and the V segment lost 6 bases, leaving 15 bases of the junction unmatched. CDR3 length: 16 amino acids. The CDR3 reads CASNSPGLTPRDTQYF. The DNA for the CDR3 is TGTGCCAGCAATTCTCCGGGACTAACGCCACGAGATACGCAGTATTTT.

J is TRBJ1-4 and V is TRBV7-6; D is perhaps TRBD1 (5 bases). This CDR3 contains 15 residues. Germline values: CDR1 SGHVS, CDR2 FNYEAQ. Trimming left V 8 bases short and J 1 base short, with 14 bases between. The CDR3 coding sequence is TGTGCCAGCGCCCGAGGAGGGGAAACTAATGAAAAACTGTTTTTT. Protein: CASARGGETNEKLFF.

This clonotype was counted between two and nine times. The rearrangement links TRBV7-2 to TRBJ2-5, with D possibly TRBD2 on 6 matching bases. The length of the CDR3 is 15 residues. V was pared by 1 base and J by 4 bases, with 13 bases between. Germline CDR1 reads SGHTA; CDR2 reads FQGNSA. In DNA form, the CDR3 reads TGTGCCAGCAGCTTAGACGGCGGGGCCGGAGAGACCCAGTACTTC. As protein: CASSLDGGAGETQYF.

The chain combines TRBV29-1 with TRBJ2-4, with D tentatively TRBD2 (6 bases). The V end was cut by 4 bases, the J end by 7 bases, with 14 bases between. The CDR3 has 13 residues. CDR1 and CDR2 from the germline V gene are SQVTM and ANQGSEA. For the CDR3, the DNA is TGCAGCGTTGTAAGGAGGGATCGGAACATTCAGTACTTC. Translation gives CSVVRRDRNIQYF.

This clonotype was found a few times. The rearrangement links TRBV12-3 or TRBV12-4 to TRBJ1-2; a weak D match, TRBD1 (5 bases). Trimming pared 4 bases from V and 5 bases from J, leaving 14 bases between. The CDR3 extends over 14 amino acids. CDR3 in DNA: TGTGCCAGCAGTTCCCTCCCCGGGACTTATGGCTACACCTTC. Protein product: CASSSLPGTYGYTF.

This chain uses TRBV20-1 with TRBJ1-1; D is ambiguous. The CDR3 loop spans 13 amino acids. Germline V gives CDR1 DFQATT, CDR2 SNEGSKA (reference sequence). Trimming removed 5 bases at V and 4 bases at J, with 14 bases between. The DNA of the CDR3 is TGCAGTGCTCCCACCGGGATGGGCACTGAAGCTTTCTTT. Its translation is CSAPTGMGTEAFF.

This clonotype was found many times. This chain uses TRBV6-6 with TRBJ2-5; the D gene is possibly TRBD1 (5 bases). In germline, CDR1 is MNHNY, CDR2 SVGAGI (reference sequence). This CDR3 spans 14 amino acids. V lost 2 bases and J lost 2, with 9 bases in between. The CDR3 coding sequence is TGTGCCAGCAGTTACCGACAGAGTCAAGAGACCCAGTACTTC. Translated, it gives CASSYRQSQETQYF.

This chain links TRBV7-3 with TRBJ2-3, with D perhaps TRBD1 (7 bases). V gave up 2 bases and J gave up 6 bases, with 15 bases separating them. The CDR3 spans 15 residues. CDR1 is SGHTA and CDR2 is FQGTGA in the germline V gene. The CDR3 here is CASSLPGGGFDTQYF. The CDR3 DNA reads as TGTGCCAGCAGCTTACCAGGGGGAGGCTTCGATACGCAGTATTTT. The variable domain in full, completed from reference TRBV7-3 and TRBJ2-3, reads GAGVSQTPSNKVTEKGKYVELRCDPISGHTALYWYRQSLGQGPEFLIYFQGTGAADDSGLPNDRFFAVRPEGSVSTLKIQRTERGDSAVYLCASSLPGGGFDTQYFGPGTRLTVL.

The J gene is TRBJ2-7, the V gene TRBV6-6; 7 positions match TRBD1. V dropped 2 bases and J dropped 7; count of bases not matched to a gene: 8. The V gene's germline CDR1 is MNHNY and CDR2 SVGAGI (reference sequence). The CDR3 is 14 residues long. CDR3 DNA sequence: TGTGCCAGCAGTTACGGGCAGGGGGTACGGGAGCAGTACTTC. It specifies CASSYGQGVREQYF.

The rearrangement joins TRBV18 to TRBJ2-7; D gene ambiguous. Germline lookup yields CDR1 KGHSH and CDR2 LQKENI. The CDR3 runs 14 residues. V was trimmed by 3 bases and J by 3 bases, leaving 12 bases between them. This chain's CDR3 is CASSPAGYLYEQYF. CDR3 in DNA: TGTGCCAGCTCACCCGCCGGATACCTCTACGAGCAGTACTTC.

The J gene is TRBJ2-5, the V gene TRBV9; TRBD2 agrees at 7 bases. Gene TRBJ2-1 matches the end of the DNA better, so the J call may be wrong. In germline, CDR1 is SGDLS, CDR2 YYNGEE. This CDR3 spans 16 amino acids. Here the CDR3 DNA reads TGTGCCAGCAGCGTAGCTTACGGACTAGGGGTCAATGAGCAGTTCTTC. Protein: CASSVAYGLGVNEQFF.

The genes are TRBV13 and TRBJ1-3, with D tentatively TRBD1 (6 bases). Germline V gene lookup returns CDR1 PRHDT and CDR2 FYEKMQ (reference sequence). The CDR3 covers 15 residues. Trimming left V 5 bases short and J 0 bases short, with 11 bases between. CDR3 region: CASSAGVTSGNTIYF. CDR3 coding DNA: TGTGCCAGCAGCGCAGGGGTTACCTCTGGAAACACCATATATTTT.

The chain combines TRBV20-1 with TRBJ2-3; no clear D. Trimming cost V 0 bases and J 0 bases, with 10 bases left between them. The CDR3 has 15 amino acids. Germline V gene lookup returns CDR1 DFQATT and CDR2 SNEGSKA (reference sequence). DNA of the CDR3: TGCAGTGCTAGAGATACAGTGATAAGCACAGATACGCAGTATTTT. Translating it yields CSARDTVISTDTQYF.

This clonotype showed up just a few times. This chain uses TRBV5-1 with TRBJ2-1; the D call may be TRBD1 or TRBD2 (5 bases each). The germline V gene has CDR1 SGHRS and CDR2 YFSETQ. There are 14 residues in the CDR3. Trimming left V 7 bases short and J 0 bases short, with 11 bases between. The CDR3 sequence is CASQRGTSYNEQFF. Written as DNA, the CDR3 is TGCGCCAGCCAACGGGGCACCTCCTACAATGAGCAGTTCTTC. Full variable domain (missing parts from reference TRBV5-1 and TRBJ2-1): KAGVTQTPRYLIKTRGQQVTLSCSPISGHRSVSWYQQTPGQGLQFLFEYFSETQRNKGNFPGRFSGRQFSNSRSEMNVSTLELGDSALYLCASQRGTSYNEQFFGPGTRLTVL.

The genes are TRBV6-6 and TRBJ2-1; either TRBD1 or TRBD2 may supply D (6 bases each). The CDR3 sequence is 16 residues long. Germline CDR1 MNHNY, CDR2 SVGAGI (reference sequence). Trimming shortened V by 4 bases and J by 2 bases, and 15 bases separated the two germline ends. For the CDR3, the DNA is TGTGCCAGCAGTTCTCCGGGGGCGCCTACCTACAATGAGCAGTTCTTC. Amino acid sequence: CASSSPGAPTYNEQFF.

The CDR3 DNA sequence: TGTGCCAGCAGTTTTGGTAGCCGAGGCGAGCTGTTTTTT. Translation gives CASSFGSRGELFF. The V gene is TRBV27, the J gene TRBJ2-2; D remains unclear. Looked up from germline, CDR1 is MNHEY and CDR2 is SMNVEV (reference sequence). CDR3 length: 13 amino acids. With 3 bases removed from V and 11 bases from J, the gap between germline ends came to 13 bases.

This clonotype came up a few times. The chain has TRBV2 and TRBJ1-2; no firm D call. With 8 bases removed from V and 2 bases from J, the gap between germline ends came to 18 bases. This CDR3 is 15 amino acids long. Germline CDR1 is SNHLY and CDR2 is FYNNEI. The CDR3 DNA is TGTGCCAGCCTACGCCCCGGGCACACAAACTATGGCTACACCTTC. Residues: CASLRPGHTNYGYTF.

The chain has TRBV20-1 and TRBJ2-2, with a possible D match to TRBD1 (7 bases). Germline lookup yields CDR1 DFQATT and CDR2 SNEGSKA (reference sequence). This CDR3 contains 16 residues. Trimming left V 5 bases short and J 5 bases short, with 21 bases between. Here the CDR3 reads CSAPTLGQEGTGELFF. The CDR3, as DNA: TGCAGTGCTCCAACCCTCGGACAGGAGGGGACCGGGGAGCTGTTTTTT.